This passage covers 24 T cell receptor beta chains from one sample sequenced in a study of blood T cells in healthy people across ages. A J-beta primer mix and a sample-barcoded 5' primer were used in a second PCR of roughly 6 to 11 cycles. TCRdb re-analysed the 5' RACE reads in MiXCR, keeping a single row per CDR3 protein. This sample has some 1,800,000 distinct CDR3 sequences, with about two fifths found just once. The sample was blood. All receptors derive from a human donor in good health.

The chain joins TRBV6-4 to TRBJ1-5, with a weak D call TRBD1 (5 bases). CDR1 is MRHNA, CDR2 SNTAGT, per germline. Trimming stripped 8 bases from V and 4 bases from J, with 24 bases between. The CDR3 runs to 17 residues. DNA of the CDR3: TGTGCCAGCCCTCAAGCCGCCAGGCAGGGTACTAATCAGCCCCAGCATTTT. Residues: CASPQAARQGTNQPQHF.

Comment on this clonotype: At one of its ends the junction is not consistent with the germline gene, which may arise from a read error. The genes are TRBV20-1 and TRBJ1-5; no clear D. CDR1 DFQATT and CDR2 SNEGSKA come from the germline V gene (reference sequence). The CDR3 is made up of 12 amino acids. For the CDR3, the DNA is TGCAGGGCTAGAGCTTATAATCAGCCCCAGCATTTT. Translation: CRARAYNQPQHF.

The V call is TRBV20-1, the J call TRBJ1-5; maybe TRBD1 (6 bases). The CDR3 extends over 14 amino acids. Germline V gene data show CDR1 as DFQATT and CDR2 as SNEGSKA (reference sequence). Trimming removed 5 bases from V and 7 bases from J, with 18 bases in between. Here the CDR3 reads CSAGLGGPAQPQHF. Written as DNA, the CDR3 is TGCAGTGCTGGACTTGGGGGGCCTGCCCAGCCCCAGCATTTT.

The sample holds a few counts of this clonotype. The V gene is TRBV24-1, the J gene TRBJ2-1, with TRBD2 matching over 7 bases. With V trimmed by 8 bases and J by 6 bases, 9 bases remained unmatched. CDR1 KGHDR and CDR2 SFDVKD come from the germline V gene. The CDR3 spans 14 residues. Here the CDR3 DNA reads TGTGCCACCACAGCAGCGGGGCCCCTCAATGAGCAGTTCTTC. Protein product: CATTAAGPLNEQFF.

V usage is TRBV9 and J usage is TRBJ1-2, with D possibly matching TRBD1 (5 bases). Germline lookup yields CDR1 SGDLS and CDR2 YYNGEE. The length of the CDR3 is 16 residues. Trimming removed 2 bases from V and 5 bases from J, with 19 bases in between. CDR3 sequence reads: CASSVGGRQGTYGYTF. The CDR3 DNA sequence: TGTGCCAGCAGCGTGGGTGGAAGGCAGGGAACTTATGGCTACACCTTC.

The chain has TRBV7-2 and TRBJ1-1; TRBD1 matches 7 bases. V was clipped by 2 bases and J by 6 bases; unmatched bases: 9. Germline CDR1 SGHTA, CDR2 FQGNSA. This CDR3 has 15 residues. The CDR3 sequence: CASSLMAQGRAEAFF. For the CDR3, the DNA is TGTGCCAGCAGCTTAATGGCACAGGGGCGTGCTGAAGCTTTCTTT.

This sequence joins TRBV4-3 and TRBJ2-3; the match to TRBD1 covers 7 bases. Germline values: CDR1 LGHNA, CDR2 YSLEER. This CDR3 has 16 amino acids. V trimming: 1 base; J trimming: 1 base; junction bases outside the gene matches: 5. The CDR3 DNA sequence: TGCGCCAGCAGCCAAGTCTGGACAGGACGCACAGATACGCAGTATTTT. Translation gives CASSQVWTGRTDTQYF.

V is TRBV7-2 and J is TRBJ2-5, with 8 bases that match TRBD1. CDR1 and CDR2 from the germline V gene are SGHTA and FQGNSA. The V gene end was trimmed by 5 bases and the J gene end by 5 bases; junction bases not matched to a gene: 10. There are 15 residues in the CDR3. The CDR3 region is CASSRGRTGFETQYF. The CDR3 DNA is TGTGCCAGCAGCAGGGGGAGGACAGGGTTTGAGACCCAGTACTTC.

V is TRBV4-3 and J is TRBJ2-3; TRBD1 might be the D (5 bases). Germline V gene data show CDR1 as LGHNA and CDR2 as YSLEER. V shed 1 base and J shed 1 base, with 12 bases lying between them. This CDR3 comprises 16 residues. DNA for the CDR3: TGCGCCAGCAGCCAAGTTCTGGGGCCGGGCACAGATACGCAGTATTTT. This sequence encodes CASSQVLGPGTDTQYF.

This chain joins TRBV9 and TRBJ2-2; 8 bases line up with TRBD1. Germline V gene sequence: CDR1 SGDLS, CDR2 YYNGEE. V shed 2 bases, J shed 3 bases, and the junction held 6 bases outside the gene matches. This CDR3 contains 16 residues. DNA of the CDR3: TGTGCCAGCAGCGTTCAGACAGGGGTCTACACCGGGGAGCTGTTTTTT. Translating gives CASSVQTGVYTGELFF.

The chain employs TRBV4-2 and TRBJ2-1, with D unresolved. The germline V gene encodes CDR1 LGHNA and CDR2 YNFKEQ. Trimming took off 0 bases at V and 7 bases at J, with 19 bases between the two ends. The CDR3 totals 17 residues. The CDR3 is CASSQEGRQTKGNEQFF. The DNA of the CDR3 is TGTGCCAGCAGCCAAGAAGGAAGGCAGACCAAAGGGAATGAGCAGTTCTTC.

The rearrangement joins TRBV25-1 to TRBJ1-1; 10 nucleotides agree with TRBD1. V gave up 4 bases and J gave up 7 bases; unmatched junction bases: 9. The CDR3 spans 15 residues. Germline V gives CDR1 MGHDK, CDR2 SYGVNS. CDR3 in amino acids: CASSGPGQGSIEAFF. Written as DNA, the CDR3 is TGTGCCAGCAGTGGGCCGGGACAGGGGAGCATTGAAGCTTTCTTT.

Turning to this clonotype: A single base separates this from a much larger clone, so it may be a read error. The rearrangement uses TRBV9 and TRBJ2-3; D call uncertain. The CDR3 extends over 13 amino acids. Germline V lookup: CDR1 SGDLS, CDR2 YYNGEE. DNA of the CDR3: TGTGCCGGCAGCGTAGTAGGAGCAGATACGCAGTATTTT. The encoded protein is CAGSVVGADTQYF.

Note on this clonotype: Germline is not matched at one junction end, which may reflect a read error. The chain couples TRBV7-3 to TRBJ2-7; D may be TRBD1 (5 bases). The V gene's germline CDR1 is SGHTA and CDR2 FQGTGA. This CDR3 has 15 amino acids. This CDR3 reads CVSSLRQGPIWEQYF. The CDR3 DNA sequence: TGTGTCAGCAGTCTCCGGCAGGGTCCCATCTGGGAGCAGTACTTC. Full variable domain (remainder filled in from reference TRBV7-3 and TRBJ2-7): GAGVSQTPSNKVTEKGKYVELRCDPISGHTALYWYRQSLGQGPEFLIYFQGTGAADDSGLPNDRFFAVRPEGSVSTLKIQRTERGDSAVYLCVSSLRQGPIWEQYFGPGTRLTVT.

The chain has TRBV4-3 and TRBJ2-7, with D possibly TRBD2 on 5 matching bases. Germline CDR1 is LGHNA and CDR2 is YSLEER. The CDR3 has 14 amino acids. Trimming shortened V by 0 bases and J by 2 bases, and 8 bases separated the two germline ends. The CDR3 region is CASSQDGVAYEQYF. The CDR3 bases are TGCGCCAGCAGCCAAGACGGGGTTGCCTACGAGCAGTACTTC.

This clonotype occurred a few times. The CDR3 coding sequence is TGCAGCGAGTGGACAGGCCTCTATGGCTACACCTTC. Translation: CSEWTGLYGYTF. The rearrangement joins TRBV29-1 to TRBJ1-2; 7 bases match TRBD1. The CDR3 is 12 residues long. The ends lost 7 bases at V and 4 bases at J; junction bases unmatched: 6. CDR1 and CDR2 (germline): SQVTM, ANQGSEA.

The CDR3 sequence: CSARDPRGVDYEQYF. Written as DNA, the CDR3 is TGCAGTGCTAGAGATCCGCGGGGGGTTGACTACGAGCAGTACTTC. This sequence joins TRBV20-1 and TRBJ2-7; 8 nucleotides match TRBD2. The V gene's germline CDR1 is DFQATT and CDR2 SNEGSKA (reference sequence). Losses at the gene ends were 0 bases for V and 3 bases for J; bases not matched to a gene: 7. The CDR3 contains 15 residues.

This chain links TRBV7-9 with TRBJ2-3; no clear D gene. V was clipped by 5 bases and J by 6 bases, with 15 bases between them. This CDR3 comprises 14 residues. CDR1 is SEHNR and CDR2 is FQNEAQ in the germline V gene (reference sequence). This CDR3 reads CASSLWSELDTQYF. The CDR3 coding sequence is TGTGCCAGCAGCCTTTGGTCTGAGTTGGATACGCAGTATTTT.

The chain uses TRBV5-1 and TRBJ1-1, with D hard to call. Trimming took off 3 bases at V and 3 bases at J, with 12 bases between the two ends. CDR3 length: 14 amino acids. The V gene's germline CDR1 is SGHRS and CDR2 YFSETQ. The CDR3 region has the DNA TGCGCCAGCAGCTACGGCTACGGGGACACTGAAGCTTTCTTT. Translated: CASSYGYGDTEAFF.

V gene TRBV5-1 combines with J gene TRBJ2-1; D possibly corresponds to TRBD2 (5 bases). The V gene lost 5 bases and the J gene lost 7 bases, with 19 bases spanning the gap. The germline gives CDR1 SGHRS, CDR2 YFSETQ. CDR3 length: 15 amino acids. The CDR3: CASRRAEGIWNEQFF. CDR3 in DNA: TGCGCCAGCAGGCGGGCCGAAGGAATCTGGAATGAGCAGTTCTTC.

The chain is built from TRBV29-1 and TRBJ2-1; 8 bases map to TRBD2. Germline CDR1 SQVTM, CDR2 ANQGSEA. The CDR3 extends over 14 amino acids. V dropped 1 base and J dropped 8; count of bases not matched to a gene: 7. In DNA, the CDR3 is TGCAGCGTTGAAGGTCGGGGGGGCCCGGATGAGCAGTTCTTC. Translating it yields CSVEGRGGPDEQFF.

This rearrangement joins TRBV28 to TRBJ2-3; tentative D call: TRBD2 (6 bases). From germline, CDR1 is MDHEN and CDR2 SYDVKM. Trimming removed 6 bases from V and 2 bases from J, with 9 bases in between. This CDR3 spans 13 amino acids. The CDR3 region has the DNA TGTGCCAGCAGCTGGGGGGACACAGATACGCAGTATTTT. Translated, it gives CASSWGDTDTQYF. The variable domain in full, completed from reference TRBV28 and TRBJ2-3, reads DVKVTQSSRYLVKRTGEKVFLECVQDMDHENMFWYRQDPGLGLRLIYFSYDVKMKEKGDIPEGYSVSREKKERFSLILESASTNQTSMYLCASSWGDTDTQYFGPGTRLTVL.

In this sample, this clonotype turned up many times. The rearrangement uses TRBV6-2 or TRBV6-3 and TRBJ2-1; 8 positions match TRBD1. This CDR3 is 15 amino acids long. J was trimmed by 0 bases and V by 2 bases; bases with no gene match: 0. CDR1 is MNHEY, CDR2 SVGEGT, per germline. The CDR3 here is CASSYTGGSYNEQFF. DNA of the CDR3: TGTGCCAGCAGTTACACAGGGGGCTCCTACAATGAGCAGTTCTTC.

The chain combines TRBV6-2 or TRBV6-3 with TRBJ1-1, with a possible D match to TRBD1 (5 bases). The CDR3 totals 13 residues. CDR1 and CDR2 (germline): MNHEY, SVGEGT. Deletions cut 2 bases from V and 5 bases from J, with 9 bases between. The CDR3 DNA follows: TGTGCCAGCAGTTACGAGGGGTGGACTGAAGCTTTCTTT. It encodes CASSYEGWTEAFF.